The rows below give T cell receptor beta chains drawn from one sample of a study of T-cell memory formation after mild COVID-19. Using its own MiXCR run on the 5' RACE reads, TCRdb lists one record per CDR3 protein. The table shows 95,000 to 110,000 distinct CDR3 sequences, with 14% occurring only once. Sequenced: PBMCs or a T cell subset sorted from them (not recorded which). The receptors shown here come from a man between 18 and 29 years old who had mild COVID-19 (a few samples of this study predate the infection). Cell type and time point are not known. CDR3s include the opening cysteine and the closing phenylalanine or tryptophan. The D gene is left open where the match is weak. Clone size is stated in some rows and not others, as once, few, many or a class when expanded.

d_call	v_call	j_call	clone_size	cdr3_nt	cdr3_aa
TRBD1	TRBV4-2	TRBJ1-4	few	TGTGCCAGCAGCCCCGGGACAGTAGGGGGTGAAAAACTGTTTTTT	CASSPGTVGGEKLFF
TRBD2	TRBV5-1	TRBJ2-5	NA	TGCGCCAGCAGTTATAGCGGGGGAGAGACCCAGTACTTC	CASSYSGGETQYF
TRBD2	TRBV15	TRBJ2-3	few	TGTGCCACCAGACGCACTAGCGGCACAGATACGCAGTATTTT	CATRRTSGTDTQYF
NA	TRBV9	TRBJ2-3	NA	TGTGCCAGCAGTCAGGGCCAGATGCCTAGCACAGATACGCAGTATTTT	CASSQGQMPSTDTQYF
NA	TRBV11-1	TRBJ2-5	few	TGTGCCAGCAGCTTAGGCTCCGTGGAGACCCAGTACTTC	CASSLGSVETQYF
TRBD2	TRBV7-2	TRBJ2-3	few	TGTGCCAGCAGCTTAGGGCTAGCGGGGGGCGGTGATAGCACAGATACGCAGTATTTT	CASSLGLAGGGDSTDTQYF
TRBD2	TRBV15	TRBJ2-3	many	TGTGCCACCAGCAGGACTAGCGGGGGGGCAGATACGCAGTATTTT	CATSRTSGGADTQYF
TRBD1	TRBV5-1	TRBJ2-7	few	TGCGCCAGCAGCTATCTGGACAGGGCTGACTACGAGCAGTACTTC	CASSYLDRADYEQYF
TRBD2	TRBV29-1	TRBJ2-5	NA	TGCAGCGTTTACTGGACCGGGACTAGCGGCCCCGGGGGAGAGACCCAGTACTTC	CSVYWTGTSGPGGETQYF
TRBD1	TRBV6-2/TRBV6-3	TRBJ1-2	few	TGTGCCAGTACGTGGCTGGACAGGGGGCGAGATGGCTACACCTTC	CASTWLDRGRDGYTF
NA	TRBV30	TRBJ2-7	few	TGTGCCTGGAGTGGTGCAGCCTACGAGCAGTACTTC	CAWSGAAYEQYF
NA	TRBV7-2	TRBJ2-1	few	TGTGCCAGCAGACCGGGCCCCGCCGGGTACAATGAGCAGTTCTTC	CASRPGPAGYNEQFF
NA	TRBV6-2/TRBV6-3	TRBJ2-2	NA	TGTGCCAGCAGTTACGTCCTCACCACCGGGGAGCTGTTTTTT	CASSYVLTTGELFF
TRBD2	TRBV6-2/TRBV6-3	TRBJ2-2	few	TGTGCCAGCAGTTACTCAGGAGCTAGCGGGTACACCGGGGAGCTGTTTTTT	CASSYSGASGYTGELFF
TRBD2	TRBV4-3	TRBJ2-3	NA	TGCGCCAGCAGCGAGCGACTAGCGGGGGGGCCCACAGATACGCAGTATTTT	CASSERLAGGPTDTQYF
NA	TRBV5-1	TRBJ2-1	NA	TGCGCCAGCAGCCCAGGACTACTCTCCTACAATGAGCAGTTCTTC	CASSPGLLSYNEQFF
NA	TRBV7-9	TRBJ2-7	NA	TGTGCCAGCAGCCCCCCGGACGCCAAGGGGTACGAGCAGTACTTC	CASSPPDAKGYEQYF
TRBD1	TRBV20-1	TRBJ2-7	few	TGCAGTGCTAGAGACCAGACAGGGGCTTCCTACGAGCAGTACTTC	CSARDQTGASYEQYF
TRBD2	TRBV10-3	TRBJ2-1	few	TGTGCCATCAGTCCCACTTATGGACTAGTGTCGGTTGAGCAGTTCTTC	CAISPTYGLVSVEQFF
NA	TRBV7-9	TRBJ1-1	many	TGTGCCAGCAGCCAATCCTCGGGGTACACTGAAGCTTTCTTT	CASSQSSGYTEAFF
TRBD1	TRBV4-1	TRBJ2-7	many	TGCGCCAGCAGCCCGATTGGACAGGGAGGTAGCGAGCAGTACTTC	CASSPIGQGGSEQYF
NA	TRBV4-2	TRBJ1-1	few	TGTGCCAGCAGCCAAGCCTTGGAGTCCATGAACACTGAAGCTTTCTTT	CASSQALESMNTEAFF